The 13 T cell receptor beta chains below all came from one sample that was sequenced in a study of cytomegalovirus exposure and HLA in healthy donors. Both 60 Vbeta primers and 13 Jbeta primers went into the PCR. Libraries were prepared by immunoSEQ multiplex PCR; TCRdb keeps only in-frame clonotypes and omits some of them. The sample records nearly 200,000 clones, roughly 80% being singletons. Material for sequencing was PBMCs. Receptors originate from a male donor in good health and CMV-seropositive.

CDR3 DNA sequence: TGTGCCAGCAGCTTGCGCGGGGAGGACAATGAGCAGTTCTTC. Translated, it gives CASSLRGEDNEQFF. This chain uses TRBV7-2 with TRBJ2-1; possibly TRBD2 for D (6 bases). The CDR3 is made up of 14 amino acids. Trimming removed 3 bases at V and 5 bases at J, with 11 bases between. CDR1 and CDR2 (germline): SGHTA, FQGNSA.

V and J are TRBV11-3 and TRBJ2-3, with TRBD2 as a possible D gene (6 bases). The V end was cut by 5 bases, the J end by 0 bases, with 12 bases between. The CDR3 is made up of 15 amino acids. Germline assignment: CDR1 SGHNT and CDR2 YENEEA. CDR3 sequence reads: CASSPDGGSTDTQYF. The CDR3 region has the DNA TGTGCCAGCAGCCCTGACGGGGGAAGCACAGATACGCAGTATTTT.

The chain is built from TRBV6-6 and TRBJ2-7; 8 nucleotides line up with TRBD1. The CDR3 extends over 13 amino acids. CDR1 and CDR2 from the germline V gene are MNHNY and SVGAGI (reference sequence). V shed 6 bases and J 5 bases; nucleotides not matched to a gene: 6. The CDR3 protein is CASRDRVMDEQYF. The CDR3 DNA is TGTGCCAGCAGGGACAGGGTTATGGACGAGCAGTACTTC.

The chain combines TRBV11-2 with TRBJ1-5, with D maybe TRBD1 (5 bases). V was cut by 0 bases and J by 9 bases, with 6 bases left in between. Germline CDR1 is SGHAT and CDR2 is FQNNGV. CDR3 size: 12 residues. In nucleotides, the CDR3 is TGTGCCAGCAGCTTAGATCAGGGGCCCCAGCATTTT. It translates to CASSLDQGPQHF. The full variable domain, its missing parts supplied by reference TRBV11-2 and TRBJ1-5, is EAGVAQSPRYKIIEKRQSVAFWCNPISGHATLYWYQQILGQGPKLLIQFQNNGVVDDSQLPKDRFSAERLKGVDSTLKIQPAKLEDSAVYLCASSLDQGPQHFGDGTRLSIL.

The sample holds a few counts of this clone. The chain has TRBV18 and TRBJ2-2; no clear D gene. The CDR3 is 14 amino acids. Trimming took 3 bases from V and 1 from J, leaving 6 bases between them. In germline, CDR1 is KGHSH, CDR2 LQKENI. The CDR3 here is CASSPQENTGELFF. The CDR3 nucleotides read TGTGCCAGCTCACCCCAGGAGAACACCGGGGAGCTGTTTTTT.

This clone was observed a handful of times. The CDR3: CASSLARGRNSPLHF. CDR3 DNA: TGTGCCAGCAGCTTAGCGCGGGGGCGGAATTCACCCCTCCACTTT. This rearrangement joins TRBV7-6 to TRBJ1-6, with D possibly being TRBD1 (6 bases). Germline CDR1 is SGHVS and CDR2 is FNYEAQ. The CDR3 is made up of 15 amino acids. V lost 0 bases and J lost 7, with 10 bases in between.

The chain combines TRBV19 with TRBJ2-3; 7 nucleotides agree with TRBD2. Germline loops: CDR1 LNHDA, CDR2 SQIVND (reference sequence). This CDR3 contains 17 residues. The trim removed 2 bases at V and 0 bases at J, leaving 8 bases unmatched. The CDR3 sequence: CASSIPSAGTSTDTQYF. DNA for the CDR3: TGTGCCAGTAGTATACCCTCAGCGGGAACTAGCACAGATACGCAGTATTTT.

The chain couples TRBV7-2 to TRBJ1-1; no clear D gene. Per the germline V gene, CDR1 is SGHTA and CDR2 is FQGNSA. The CDR3 is 14 amino acids. V was pared by 8 bases and J by 2 bases, with 15 bases between. The CDR3 coding sequence is TGTGCCAGCCTGTTGGCCCGAATAAACACTGAAGCTTTCTTT. Protein: CASLLARINTEAFF.

This clone was picked up one time. The chain is built from TRBV9 and TRBJ1-4, with D unclear. Trimming cost V 5 bases and J 1 base, with 12 bases left between them. The germline V gene encodes CDR1 SGDLS and CDR2 YYNGEE. The CDR3 is 15 amino acids. The DNA for the CDR3 is TGTGCCAGCAGTCAAGCAGGCCAAACTAATGAAAAACTGTTTTTT. Amino acids: CASSQAGQTNEKLFF.

The chain recombines TRBV4-3 with TRBJ1-2; possibly TRBD1 for D (5 bases). V dropped 0 bases and J dropped 4 bases, with 12 bases sitting between them. CDR1 LGHNA and CDR2 YSLEER come from the germline V gene. This CDR3 contains 15 residues. CDR3 sequence reads: CASSQDRGVVYGYTF. DNA of the CDR3: TGCGCCAGCAGCCAAGATCGGGGGGTCGTCTATGGCTACACCTTC.

J is TRBJ2-2 and V is TRBV5-1; TRBD2 might be the D (5 bases). V lost 7 bases and J lost 2, with 12 bases in between. CDR3 length: 14 residues. Germline values: CDR1 SGHRS, CDR2 YFSETQ. The CDR3 spells CASLKRENTGELFF. The CDR3 DNA reads TGCGCCAGCTTAAAGAGGGAAAACACCGGGGAGCTGTTTTTT.

V is TRBV4-3 and J is TRBJ2-3; D gene uncertain. This CDR3 contains 14 residues. Germline V lookup: CDR1 LGHNA, CDR2 YSLEER. Trimming left V 3 bases short and J 4 bases short, with 11 bases between. The CDR3 reads CASSQLLGADTQYF. The CDR3 region has the DNA TGCGCCAGCAGCCAGCTTTTAGGAGCAGATACGCAGTATTTT.

V and J are TRBV28 and TRBJ2-7, with 8 bases fitting TRBD2. V trimming: 3 bases; J trimming: 4 bases; junction bases outside the gene matches: 8. The CDR3 sequence is 15 residues long. In germline, CDR1 is MDHEN, CDR2 SYDVKM. The CDR3 loop is CASSFPGAGGYEQYF. In nucleotides, the CDR3 is TGTGCCAGCAGTTTCCCAGGGGCGGGAGGATACGAGCAGTACTTC.